The TCR beta chain under discussion was sequenced for a study of read filtering for tumor transcriptome and immune sequencing. Every patient had bone marrow sampled while the disease was active. Regarding the study as a whole: The CD138-negative fraction was mixed bone marrow immune cells, not pure T cells.

This clonotype was seen many times. Antigen specificity is unknown. The library was built from around 400 ng RNA with molecular barcoded adaptors for alpha/delta and beta/gamma chains. TCRdb ran MiXCR on the reads and lists one entry per CDR3 protein. This table has tens of thousands of distinct CDR3 sequences, around 15% appearing once. The specimen was a population of CD138-negative cells sorted from bone marrow. The TCR originated in a donor at least 40 years old with multiple myeloma.

The CDR3 bases are TGTGCCAGCAGTAGCTCGGTGGCAGGGGGCAACGAGCAGTACTTC. This sequence encodes CASSSSVAGGNEQYF. This sequence joins TRBV27 and TRBJ2-7; 8 bases are shared with TRBD1. This CDR3 contains 15 residues. CDR1 is MNHEY and CDR2 is SMNVEV in the germline V gene (reference sequence). J was trimmed by 5 bases and V by 5 bases; bases with no gene match: 11.